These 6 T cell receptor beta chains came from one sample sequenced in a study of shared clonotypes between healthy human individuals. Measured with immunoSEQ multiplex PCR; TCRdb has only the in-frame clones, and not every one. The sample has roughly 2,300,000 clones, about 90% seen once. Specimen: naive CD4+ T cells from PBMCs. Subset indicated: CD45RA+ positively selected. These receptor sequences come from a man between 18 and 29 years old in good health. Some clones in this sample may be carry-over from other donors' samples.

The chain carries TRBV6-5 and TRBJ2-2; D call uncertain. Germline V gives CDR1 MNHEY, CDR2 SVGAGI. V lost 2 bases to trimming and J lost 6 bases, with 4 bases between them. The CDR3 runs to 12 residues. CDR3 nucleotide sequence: TGTGCCAGCAGTTACGATTCCGGGGAGCTGTTTTTT. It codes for CASSYDSGELFF.

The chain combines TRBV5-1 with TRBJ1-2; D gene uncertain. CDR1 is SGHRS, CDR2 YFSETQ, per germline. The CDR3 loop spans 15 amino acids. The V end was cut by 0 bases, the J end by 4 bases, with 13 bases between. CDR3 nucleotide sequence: TGCGCCAGCAGCTTGGTCGGCAGCGTCGGCTATGGCTACACCTTC. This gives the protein CASSLVGSVGYGYTF.

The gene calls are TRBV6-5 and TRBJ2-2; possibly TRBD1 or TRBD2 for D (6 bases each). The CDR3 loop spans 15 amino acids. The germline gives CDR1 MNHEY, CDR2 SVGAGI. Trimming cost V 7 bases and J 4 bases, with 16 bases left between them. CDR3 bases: TGTGCCAGCAAGGGGGGCGGGATAGGCACCGGGGAGCTGTTTTTT. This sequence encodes CASKGGGIGTGELFF.

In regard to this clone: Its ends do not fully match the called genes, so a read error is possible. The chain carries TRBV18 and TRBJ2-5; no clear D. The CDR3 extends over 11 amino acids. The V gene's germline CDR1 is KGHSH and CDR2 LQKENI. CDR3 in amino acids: CASSPDRVAHF. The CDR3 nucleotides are TGTGCCAGCTCACCAGACCGGGTGGCCCACTTC.

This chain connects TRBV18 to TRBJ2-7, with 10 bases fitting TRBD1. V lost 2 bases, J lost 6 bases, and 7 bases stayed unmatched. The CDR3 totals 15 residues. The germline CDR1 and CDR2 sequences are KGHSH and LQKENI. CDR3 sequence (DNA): TGTGCCAGCTCACCAGCAAGGGACAGGGGTTTCGAGCAGTACTTC. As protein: CASSPARDRGFEQYF.

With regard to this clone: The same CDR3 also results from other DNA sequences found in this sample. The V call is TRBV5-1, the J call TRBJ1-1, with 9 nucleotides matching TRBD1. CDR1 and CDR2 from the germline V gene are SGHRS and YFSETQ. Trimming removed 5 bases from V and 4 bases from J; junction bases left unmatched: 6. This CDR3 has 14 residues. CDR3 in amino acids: CASSLDRGSTEAFF. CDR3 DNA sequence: TGCGCCAGCAGTTTAGACAGGGGGAGCACTGAAGCTTTCTTT.